The 9 T cell receptor beta chains listed next were all sequenced from one sample in a study of cytomegalovirus exposure and HLA in healthy donors. The PCR was carried out with 60 Vbeta primers and 13 Jbeta primers. The repertoire was sequenced with immunoSEQ multiplex PCR; TCRdb's copy has only in-frame clones and lacks some. The top ten clones hold around a tenth of a sample with more than 90,000 clones, approximately 74% of them seen once. Sequenced: PBMCs. Receptors were obtained from a woman between 45 and 60 years old in good health and CMV-seropositive.

V gene TRBV5-6 combines with J gene TRBJ1-2; TRBD1 might be the D (6 bases). This CDR3 region has 14 residues. V lost 4 bases and J lost 0, with 10 bases in between. CDR1 is SGHDT and CDR2 is YYEEEE in the germline V gene. Written as DNA, the CDR3 is TGTGCCAGCAGCGTACAGGGAGCTAACTATGGCTACACCTTC. Its translation is CASSVQGANYGYTF. Complete variable domain (other parts from reference TRBV5-6 and TRBJ1-2): DAGVTQSPTHLIKTRGQQVTLRCSPKSGHDTVSWYQQALGQGPQFIFQYYEEEERQRGNFPDRFSGHQFPNYSSELNVNALLLGDSALYLCASSVQGANYGYTFGSGTRLTVV.

This clone came up a few times. The chain couples TRBV7-8 to TRBJ1-2, with D unresolved. Trimming left V 1 base short and J 8 bases short, with 11 bases between. Germline CDR1 SGHVS, CDR2 FQNEAQ. This CDR3 region has 13 residues. The DNA for the CDR3 is TGTGCCAGCAGCTTAGTCCAAGCGGAGGGCTACACCTTC. Translating it yields CASSLVQAEGYTF.

V gene TRBV29-1 combines with J gene TRBJ2-3; 12 bases are shared with TRBD1. Looked up from germline, CDR1 is SQVTM and CDR2 is ANQGSEA. The CDR3 runs 14 residues. The J segment lost 6 bases and the V segment lost 4 bases, leaving 5 bases of the junction unmatched. The chain's CDR3 is CSVGGTGGLDTQYF. CDR3 coding DNA: TGCAGCGTTGGAGGGACAGGGGGCTTGGATACGCAGTATTTT.

For this clone: This same CDR3 is encoded by further DNA sequences in the sample. CDR3: CASSEDQVSLNTEAFF. In nucleotides, the CDR3 is TGCGCCAGCAGCGAGGATCAGGTTTCGTTGAACACTGAAGCTTTCTTT. The chain carries TRBV10-2 and TRBJ1-1; D gene ambiguous. CDR3 length equals 16 residues. The V end lost 6 bases, the J end lost 0 bases, and 17 bases lay between the germline ends. The V gene's germline CDR1 is WSHSY and CDR2 SAAADI.

This clone was observed once. The chain carries TRBV4-2 and TRBJ2-7, with D unresolved. Trimming removed 6 bases at V and 3 bases at J, with 12 bases between. The germline V gene has CDR1 LGHNA and CDR2 YNFKEQ. CDR3 length: 13 amino acids. In DNA form, the CDR3 reads TGTGCCAGCAGTCGAGAGTTAGTCTACGAGCAGTACTTC. It encodes CASSRELVYEQYF.

The chain employs TRBV11-2 and TRBJ2-5, with 7 bases aligning to TRBD2. V shed 2 bases and J 3 bases; nucleotides not matched to a gene: 3. The CDR3 is made up of 14 amino acids. Germline-derived CDR1 and CDR2 are SGHAT and FQNNGV. In DNA, the CDR3 is TGTGCCAGCAGCTTAAGTCTAGCGGAAGAGACCCAGTACTTC. It is translated as CASSLSLAEETQYF.

The J gene is TRBJ2-5, the V gene TRBV7-7; 8 bases line up with TRBD2. CDR3 length: 16 residues. V shed 1 base, J shed 5 bases, and the junction held 9 bases outside the gene matches. The germline CDR1 and CDR2 sequences are SSHAT and FNYEAQ (reference sequence). CDR3 in DNA: TGTGCCAGCAGCTTAGGAAGTAGCGGGGTTGGGGAGACCCAGTACTTC. Translation: CASSLGSSGVGETQYF.

V and J are TRBV10-3 and TRBJ1-5, with 10 bases fitting TRBD1. The CDR3 has 16 residues. Unmatched junction bases numbered 6, after V lost 3 bases and J lost 4 bases. CDR1 and CDR2 (germline): ENHRY, SYGVKD. In DNA form, the CDR3 reads TGTGCCATCAGTGACCCGACAGGGGGCGAGAATCAGCCCCAGCATTTT. It is translated as CAISDPTGGENQPQHF.

This sequence joins TRBV5-1 and TRBJ2-5; 7 bases are a match to TRBD2. V trimming: 3 bases; J trimming: 5 bases; junction bases outside the gene matches: 10. CDR1 is SGHRS, CDR2 YFSETQ, per germline. This CDR3 is built from 15 residues. CDR3 nucleotides: TGCGCCAGCAGCTCCGGGGGAGGGCCGCGGGAGACCCAGTACTTC. Protein sequence: CASSSGGGPRETQYF.